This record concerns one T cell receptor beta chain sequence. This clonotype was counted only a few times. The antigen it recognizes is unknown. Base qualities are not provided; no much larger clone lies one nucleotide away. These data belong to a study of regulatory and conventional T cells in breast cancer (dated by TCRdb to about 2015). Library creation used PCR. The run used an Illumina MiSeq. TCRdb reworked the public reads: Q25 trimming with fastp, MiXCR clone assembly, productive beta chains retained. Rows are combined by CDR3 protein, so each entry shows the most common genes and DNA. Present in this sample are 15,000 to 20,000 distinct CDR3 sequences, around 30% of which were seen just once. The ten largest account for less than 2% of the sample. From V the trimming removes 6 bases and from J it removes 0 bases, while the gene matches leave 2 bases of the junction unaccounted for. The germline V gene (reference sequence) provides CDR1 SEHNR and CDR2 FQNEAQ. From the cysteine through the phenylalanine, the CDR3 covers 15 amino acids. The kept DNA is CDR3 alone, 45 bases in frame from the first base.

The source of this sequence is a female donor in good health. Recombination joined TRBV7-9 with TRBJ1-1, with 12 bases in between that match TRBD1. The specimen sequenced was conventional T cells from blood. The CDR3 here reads CASRGQGAVNTEAFF. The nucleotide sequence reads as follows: TGTGCCAGCAGGGGACAGGGGGCTGTGAACACTGAAGCTTTCTTT.